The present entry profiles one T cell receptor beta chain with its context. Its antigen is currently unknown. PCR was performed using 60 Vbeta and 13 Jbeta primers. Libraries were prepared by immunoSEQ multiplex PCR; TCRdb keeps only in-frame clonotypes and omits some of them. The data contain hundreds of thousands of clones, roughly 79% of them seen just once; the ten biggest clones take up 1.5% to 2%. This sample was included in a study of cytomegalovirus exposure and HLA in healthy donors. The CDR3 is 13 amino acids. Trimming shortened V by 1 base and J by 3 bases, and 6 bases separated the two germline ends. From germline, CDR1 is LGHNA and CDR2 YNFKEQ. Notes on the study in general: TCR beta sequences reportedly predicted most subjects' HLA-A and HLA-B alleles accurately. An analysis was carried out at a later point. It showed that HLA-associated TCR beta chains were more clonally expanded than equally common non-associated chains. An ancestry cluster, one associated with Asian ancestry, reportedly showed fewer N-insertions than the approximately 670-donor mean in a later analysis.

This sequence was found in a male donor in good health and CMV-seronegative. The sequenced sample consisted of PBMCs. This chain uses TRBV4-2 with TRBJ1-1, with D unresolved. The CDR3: CASSQARDTEAFF. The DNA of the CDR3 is TGTGCCAGCAGCCAAGCACGGGACACTGAAGCTTTCTTT.